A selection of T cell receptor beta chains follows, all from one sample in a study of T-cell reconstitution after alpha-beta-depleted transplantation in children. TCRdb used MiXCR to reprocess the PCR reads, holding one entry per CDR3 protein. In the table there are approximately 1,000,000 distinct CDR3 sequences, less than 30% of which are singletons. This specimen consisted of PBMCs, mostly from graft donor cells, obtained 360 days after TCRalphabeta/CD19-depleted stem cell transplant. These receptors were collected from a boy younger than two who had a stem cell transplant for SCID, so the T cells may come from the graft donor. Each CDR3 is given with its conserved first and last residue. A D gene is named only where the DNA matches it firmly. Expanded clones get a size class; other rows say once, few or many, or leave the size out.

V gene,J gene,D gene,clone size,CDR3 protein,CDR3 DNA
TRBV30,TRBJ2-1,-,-,CAWSAGGLVAGAQFF,TGTGCCTGGAGCGCAGGGGGTCTCGTCGCGGGGGCTCAGTTCTTC
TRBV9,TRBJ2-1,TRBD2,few,CASSPWPSGGPSSYNEQFF,TGTGCCAGCAGCCCCTGGCCTAGCGGGGGTCCCAGCTCCTACAATGAGCAGTTCTTC
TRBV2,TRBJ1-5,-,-,CASSEVRGGQPQHF,TGTGCCAGCAGTGAAGTCCGAGGCGGCCAGCCCCAGCATTTT
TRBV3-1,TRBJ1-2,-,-,CASSQGPSYGYTF,TGTGCCAGCAGCCAAGGTCCTTCCTATGGCTACACCTTC
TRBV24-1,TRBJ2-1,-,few,CATSDGPPGNEQFF,TGTGCCACCAGCGACGGGCCCCCCGGTAATGAGCAGTTCTTC
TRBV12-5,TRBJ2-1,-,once,CASGLSPRLGNEQFF,TGTGCTAGTGGTTTGTCTCCCCGGTTAGGCAATGAGCAGTTCTTC
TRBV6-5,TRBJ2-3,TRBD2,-,CASSYSGETDTQYF,TGTGCCAGCAGTTATAGCGGGGAGACAGATACGCAGTATTTT
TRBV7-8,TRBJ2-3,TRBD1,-,CASSLPPVTGRITDTQYF,TGTGCCAGCAGCTTACCTCCCGTGACAGGGCGAATCACAGATACGCAGTATTTT
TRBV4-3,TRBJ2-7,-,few,CASSQDRSAYYEQYF,TGCGCCAGCAGCCAAGATCGGTCAGCCTACTACGAGCAGTACTTC
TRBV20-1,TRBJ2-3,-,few,CSARDLTKPGTQYF,TGCAGTGCTAGAGATCTGACTAAACCTGGTACGCAGTATTTT
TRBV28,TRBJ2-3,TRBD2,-,CASSFNGAGPPDTQYF,TGTGCCAGCAGTTTTAATGGAGCGGGGCCCCCGGATACGCAGTATTTT
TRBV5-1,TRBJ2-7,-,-,CASSWGHSSSYEQYF,TGCGCCAGCAGCTGGGGACATTCCAGCTCCTACGAGCAGTACTTC
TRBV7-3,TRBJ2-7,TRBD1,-,CASSPDDRVGEQYF,TGTGCCAGCAGCCCTGACGACAGGGTAGGAGAGCAGTACTTC
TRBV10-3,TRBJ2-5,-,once,CAIRDSLQETQYF,TGTGCCATCAGGGACAGCTTGCAAGAGACCCAGTACTTC
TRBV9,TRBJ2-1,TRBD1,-,CASSPTGDFYNEQFF,TGTGCCAGCAGTCCGACAGGGGACTTTTACAATGAGCAGTTCTTC
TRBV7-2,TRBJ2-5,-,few,CASSFIDRVKHQETQYF,TGTGCCAGCAGCTTTATCGACCGGGTAAAACACCAAGAGACCCAGTACTTC
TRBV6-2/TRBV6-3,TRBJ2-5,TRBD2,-,CASSRLAGPNQETQYF,TGTGCCAGCAGCAGACTAGCGGGCCCCAACCAAGAGACCCAGTACTTC
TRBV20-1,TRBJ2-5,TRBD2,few,CSAPSGETQYF,TGCAGTGCCCCTAGCGGAGAGACCCAGTACTTC
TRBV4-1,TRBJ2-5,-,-,CASSQDRGPGETQYF,TGCGCCAGCAGCCAGGACCGGGGCCCGGGGGAGACCCAGTACTTC
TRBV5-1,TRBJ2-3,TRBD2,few,CASSNGLAPDTQYF,TGCGCCAGCAGTAATGGACTAGCCCCAGATACGCAGTATTTT
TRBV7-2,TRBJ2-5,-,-,CASSLDGRKETQYF,TGTGCCAGCAGCTTAGATGGTCGGAAAGAGACCCAGTACTTC
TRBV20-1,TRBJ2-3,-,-,CSVTGWGVTDTQYF,TGCAGTGTAACCGGCTGGGGGGTCACAGATACGCAGTATTTT
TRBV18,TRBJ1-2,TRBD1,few,CASSPTIQGGYGYTF,TGTGCCAGCTCACCGACAATCCAGGGGGGCTATGGCTACACCTTC
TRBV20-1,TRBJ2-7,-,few,CSARVPLSYEQYF,TGCAGTGCTAGGGTCCCTCTTTCTTACGAGCAGTACTTC
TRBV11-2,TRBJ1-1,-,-,CASSAYGTSGTEAFF,TGTGCCAGCAGCGCCTACGGGACTTCGGGCACTGAAGCTTTCTTT
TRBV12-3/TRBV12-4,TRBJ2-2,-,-,CASSLMTGGVGGELFF,TGTGCCAGCAGTTTAATGACGGGGGGCGTAGGCGGGGAGCTGTTTTTT
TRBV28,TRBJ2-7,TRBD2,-,CARPGLAGCYEQYF,TGTGCCAGGCCGGGACTAGCGGGATGCTACGAGCAGTACTTC
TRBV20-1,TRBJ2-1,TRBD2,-,CSARWSSGGPNEQFF,TGCAGTGCTAGATGGTCCAGCGGGGGGCCCAATGAGCAGTTCTTC
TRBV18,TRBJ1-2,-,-,CASSPPGDYGYTF,TGTGCCAGCTCACCACCAGGGGACTATGGCTACACCTTC
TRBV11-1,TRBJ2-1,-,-,CASSSQGGVYNEQFF,TGTGCCAGCAGCTCACAGGGGGGGGTTTACAATGAGCAGTTCTTC
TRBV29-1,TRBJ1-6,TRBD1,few,CSARHRGRGNSPLHF,TGCAGCGCTAGACACAGGGGGCGGGGGAATTCACCCCTCCACTTT
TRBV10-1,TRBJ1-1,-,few,CASSENRVEAFF,TGCGCCAGCAGTGAAAACAGGGTGGAAGCTTTCTTT
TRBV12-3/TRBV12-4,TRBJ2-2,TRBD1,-,CASSGTGGLNTGELFF,TGTGCCAGCAGCGGAACAGGGGGCCTGAACACCGGGGAGCTGTTTTTT
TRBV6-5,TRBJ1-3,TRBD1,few,CASSYRTGDRGNTIYF,TGTGCCAGCAGTTACCGGACAGGGGATCGAGGAAACACCATATATTTT
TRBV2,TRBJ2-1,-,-,CASRGSTYNEQFF,TGTGCCAGCAGAGGTTCCACCTACAATGAGCAGTTCTTC
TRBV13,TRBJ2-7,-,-,CASSPYGRDEQYF,TGTGCCAGCAGCCCATACGGCAGGGACGAGCAGTACTTC